Listed below are T cell receptor beta chains from one sample, sequenced in a study of CD8 T cells in ankylosing spondylitis. Using its own MiXCR run on the 5' RACE reads, TCRdb lists one record per CDR3 protein. In the table there are 150,000 to 200,000 distinct CDR3 sequences, roughly 34% of which are singletons. The material sequenced was synovial fluid, either unsorted or a sorted T cell fraction (not recorded which). These receptors were collected from a male donor with ankylosing spondylitis. Each CDR3 is given with its conserved first and last residue. The D gene is left open where the match is weak. The listing skips clone size in some rows; elsewhere it reads once, few, many or a size class.

TRBV4-2	TRBD1	NA	TRBJ1-1	CASSQDVPGQGFTEAFF	TGTGCCAGCAGCCAAGACGTACCGGGACAGGGATTCACTGAAGCTTTCTTT
TRBV5-1	NA	NA	TRBJ2-5	CASSWGRGQETQYF	TGCGCCAGCAGCTGGGGTCGCGGGCAAGAGACCCAGTACTTC
TRBV20-1	TRBD2	NA	TRBJ2-1	CSARFVSSGYNEQFF	TGCAGTGCTAGATTCGTGTCTAGCGGGTACAATGAGCAGTTCTTC
TRBV18	TRBD1	NA	TRBJ2-7	CASSESGQGYEQYF	TGTGCCAGCTCGGAATCGGGACAGGGTTACGAGCAGTACTTC
TRBV19	NA	NA	TRBJ1-1	CASESGPDTEAFF	TGTGCCAGTGAGAGTGGGCCGGACACTGAAGCTTTCTTT
TRBV4-1	NA	NA	TRBJ1-1	CASSQQGGRGNTEAFF	TGCGCCAGCAGCCAACAAGGCGGACGGGGGAACACTGAAGCTTTCTTT
TRBV20-1	NA	many	TRBJ2-3	CSESPMGTDTQYF	TGCAGTGAGTCCCCCATGGGGACAGATACGCAGTATTTT
TRBV18	TRBD1	few	TRBJ1-4	CASSPSPGQGTNEKLFF	TGTGCCAGCTCACCTTCGCCGGGACAGGGAACTAATGAAAAACTGTTTTTT
TRBV9	NA	many	TRBJ2-7	CASSPRIGLDEQYF	TGTGCCAGCAGCCCCCGGATTGGGCTAGACGAGCAGTACTTC
TRBV6-1	NA	once	TRBJ2-2	CASSDRGSRVGELFF	TGTGCCAGCAGTGACAGGGGTAGTAGGGTCGGGGAGCTGTTTTTT
TRBV7-9	TRBD1	NA	TRBJ1-4	CASSLALGQGNEKLFF	TGTGCCAGCAGCTTAGCGTTGGGACAGGGGAACGAAAAACTGTTTTTT
TRBV7-2	TRBD1	many	TRBJ2-5	CASSFNRGGGETQYF	TGTGCCAGCAGCTTTAACAGGGGTGGAGGAGAGACCCAGTACTTC
TRBV7-9	NA	NA	TRBJ1-1	CASRSIQGTEAFF	TGTGCCAGCAGATCTATTCAGGGCACTGAAGCTTTCTTT
TRBV20-1	TRBD1	once	TRBJ1-6	CSATGDGGSPLHF	TGCAGTGCCACAGGGGACGGAGGTTCACCCCTCCACTTT
TRBV2	TRBD1	few	TRBJ2-1	CASSLRTGRYNEQFF	TGTGCCAGCAGCCTACGGACAGGGAGGTACAATGAGCAGTTCTTC
TRBV5-6	NA	once	TRBJ2-1	CASSSGRRVSYNEQFF	TGTGCCAGCAGCTCGGGACGGAGAGTATCCTACAATGAGCAGTTCTTC